Following are 27 T cell receptor beta chains from one sample sequenced in a study of beta chain features in type 1 diabetes. Study-wide points: All four CD4+ subsets from Type 1 diabetes patients carried moderately but significantly shorter TCRB CDR3s.

Their specific antigens are unknown. TCRB transcripts that were expressed got sequenced, as all of the isolated RNA had been reverse transcribed. The protocol was immunoSEQ multiplex PCR, while the TCRdb copy is restricted to in-frame clones and leaves out a portion. Among around 250,000 clones listed, roughly 25% were seen once. The sample was naive CD4+ T cells from blood. The receptors were gathered from a woman in her twenties or thirties with type 1 diabetes.

V usage is TRBV28 and J usage is TRBJ2-5; possibly TRBD2 for D (6 bases). Trimming left V 2 bases short and J 4 bases short, with 11 bases between. Germline-derived CDR1 and CDR2 are MDHEN and SYDVKM. The CDR3 covers 14 residues. CDR3 bases: TGTGCCAGCAGTTTAGCGGGCGGGGTAGAGACCCAGTACTTC. It yields the protein CASSLAGGVETQYF.

This clone was counted a few times. DNA for the CDR3: TGTGCCAGCAGTTACCAATACACCGGGGAGCTGTTTTTT. Encoded protein: CASSYQYTGELFF. V is TRBV6-5 and J is TRBJ2-2; D is unclear. Germline CDR1 MNHEY, CDR2 SVGAGI. The ends were cut back, 2 bases at V and 3 bases at J, with 4 bases in the middle. CDR3 length: 13 residues.

V and J are TRBV7-9 and TRBJ1-1, with 9 positions matching TRBD1. The CDR3 is 14 amino acids. V lost 5 bases, J lost 7 bases, and 8 bases stayed unmatched. Per the germline V gene, CDR1 is SEHNR and CDR2 is FQNEAQ (reference sequence). CDR3 nucleotide sequence: TGTGCCAGCAGCCGGGGACAGGGCGGAGATGAAGCTTTCTTT. Encoded protein: CASSRGQGGDEAFF.

The genes are TRBV5-1 and TRBJ2-3, with 7 positions matching TRBD1. CDR3 length: 15 residues. In germline, CDR1 is SGHRS, CDR2 YFSETQ. V gave up 0 bases and J gave up 6 bases; unmatched junction bases: 7. This CDR3 is CASSLASTGYDTQYF. In nucleotides, the CDR3 is TGCGCCAGCAGCTTGGCCTCGACAGGGTATGATACGCAGTATTTT.

The chain employs TRBV29-1 and TRBJ2-2, with unresolved D. Trimming removed 7 bases at V and 1 base at J, with 7 bases between. Germline V lookup: CDR1 SQVTM, CDR2 ANQGSEA. This CDR3 has 12 residues. The CDR3 sequence is CSALKNTGELFF. In DNA, the CDR3 is TGCAGCGCACTAAAGAACACCGGGGAGCTGTTTTTT.

The CDR3, as DNA: TGTGCCAGCAGGGACAGGTCATCAGGAAACACCATATATTTT. The encoded protein is CASRDRSSGNTIYF. The chain combines TRBV25-1 with TRBJ1-3; 7 positions agree with TRBD1. This CDR3 region has 14 residues. V lost 6 bases to trimming and J lost 4 bases; unmatched junction nucleotides: 6. Germline loops: CDR1 MGHDK, CDR2 SYGVNS.

This sequence joins TRBV5-1 and TRBJ1-1; D gene ambiguous. In germline, CDR1 is SGHRS, CDR2 YFSETQ. The CDR3 runs to 13 residues. V was trimmed by 4 bases and J by 1 base, leaving 8 bases between them. CDR3 in DNA: TGCGCCAGCAGCCTAGGATCGAACACTGAAGCTTTCTTT. It is translated as CASSLGSNTEAFF.

This sequence joins TRBV29-1 and TRBJ2-7; 7 nucleotides align to TRBD1. This CDR3 is built from 15 residues. Germline loops: CDR1 SQVTM, CDR2 ANQGSEA. After removal of 4 bases from V and 4 bases from J, the junction contained 13 bases not matched to a gene. The CDR3, as DNA: TGCAGCGTTGTGAATTTCCGGGGACAGCATTACGAGCAGTACTTC. Its protein product is CSVVNFRGQHYEQYF.

The V call is TRBV19, the J call TRBJ2-7; D is unclear. The CDR3 spans 13 residues. V was shortened by 5 bases and J by 2 bases, with 10 bases between the two germline ends. CDR1 is LNHDA and CDR2 is SQIVND in the germline V gene (reference sequence). This chain's CDR3 is CASSETRTYEQYF. The DNA for the CDR3 is TGTGCCAGTAGTGAGACTCGGACCTACGAGCAGTACTTC.

This rearrangement joins TRBV4-2 to TRBJ2-3, with D possibly TRBD1 on 6 matching bases. CDR1 and CDR2 (germline): LGHNA, YNFKEQ. The CDR3 is 13 residues long. V shed 5 bases and J shed 2 bases, with 8 bases lying between them. The CDR3 coding sequence is TGTGCCAGCAGCGGACAGACCACAGATACGCAGTATTTT. Translating it yields CASSGQTTDTQYF.

This clone was recorded a few times. This sequence joins TRBV29-1 and TRBJ2-2; 9 nucleotides line up with TRBD1. The CDR3 has 15 amino acids. The germline CDR1 and CDR2 sequences are SQVTM and ANQGSEA. V lost 4 bases and J lost 4; bases outside the gene matches: 7. The CDR3 sequence: CSVGWDRASTGELFF. Written as DNA, the CDR3 is TGCAGCGTTGGATGGGACAGGGCGAGCACCGGGGAGCTGTTTTTT.

This sequence joins TRBV2 and TRBJ1-2; TRBD1 aligns across 8 bases. This CDR3 has 12 amino acids. The germline gives CDR1 SNHLY, CDR2 FYNNEI. Germline trimming cut 7 bases from V and 7 bases from J; bases unmatched to any gene: 5. The CDR3 reads CASTRQGAGYTF. The CDR3 DNA reads as TGTGCCAGCACGAGGCAGGGGGCTGGCTACACCTTC.

A few counts support this clone. This chain links TRBV5-4 with TRBJ2-5; 13 positions match TRBD2. This CDR3 contains 15 residues. In germline, CDR1 is SGHNT, CDR2 YYREEE (reference sequence). The V segment lost 4 bases and the J segment 2 bases; nucleotides outside the gene matches: 2. The CDR3 spells CASSGTSGMQETQYF. For the CDR3, the DNA is TGTGCCAGCAGCGGGACTAGCGGGATGCAAGAGACCCAGTACTTC.

This chain connects TRBV7-2 to TRBJ2-5, with 9 bases fitting TRBD1. Germline-derived CDR1 and CDR2 are SGHTA and FQGNSA. Germline trimming cut 1 base from V and 4 bases from J; bases unmatched to any gene: 1. This CDR3 has 14 residues. CDR3: CASSLVQGAETQYF. The CDR3, as DNA: TGTGCCAGCAGCTTAGTACAGGGGGCAGAGACCCAGTACTTC.

V usage is TRBV9 and J usage is TRBJ2-1, with 7 bases identical to TRBD2. With 0 bases clipped from V and 8 bases from J, the junction kept 5 bases outside the gene matches. This CDR3 comprises 14 residues. In germline, CDR1 is SGDLS, CDR2 YYNGEE. CDR3 loop: CASSVGREEDEQFF. The CDR3 DNA follows: TGTGCCAGCAGCGTAGGTCGGGAGGAAGATGAGCAGTTCTTC.

CDR3 in DNA: TGCAGCGGGGGACGGGGAGGTAATGGCTACACCTTC. As protein: CSGGRGGNGYTF. The rearrangement uses TRBV29-1 and TRBJ1-2; maybe TRBD1 (5 bases). V shed 7 bases and J shed 6 bases, with 15 bases lying between them. Germline CDR1 SQVTM, CDR2 ANQGSEA. The CDR3 runs 12 residues.

This clone has just one count. The rearrangement uses TRBV30 and TRBJ2-7; a possible D gene is TRBD2 (5 bases). The CDR3 covers 14 residues. V lost 3 bases and J lost 3, with 15 bases in between. CDR1 and CDR2 from the germline V gene are GTSNPN and SVGIG (reference sequence). The CDR3 protein is CAWRKSFRGYEQYF. CDR3 nucleotides: TGTGCCTGGAGAAAGTCTTTTCGGGGCTACGAGCAGTACTTC.

A word on this clone: Distinct nucleotide sequences in the sample also encode this CDR3. This chain uses TRBV5-1 with TRBJ2-5; no clear D gene. Germline loops: CDR1 SGHRS, CDR2 YFSETQ. V gave up 0 bases and J gave up 5 bases, with 5 bases separating them. This CDR3 comprises 12 residues. The CDR3 nucleotides are TGCGCCAGCAGCTTGGCCTTGGAGACCCAGTACTTC. Translated: CASSLALETQYF.

This chain uses TRBV9 with TRBJ2-2; tentative D call: TRBD1 (5 bases). This CDR3 region has 15 residues. Germline CDR1 SGDLS, CDR2 YYNGEE. The V gene lost 1 base and the J gene lost 2 bases, with 9 bases spanning the gap. For the CDR3, the DNA is TGTGCCAGCAGCGTAATGCAGGGTAACACCGGGGAGCTGTTTTTT. This encodes CASSVMQGNTGELFF. Variable domain in full (rest from reference TRBV9 and TRBJ2-2): DSGVTQTPKHLITATGQRVTLRCSPRSGDLSVYWYQQSLDQGLQFLIQYYNGEERAKGNILERFSAQQFPDLHSELNLSSLELGDSALYFCASSVMQGNTGELFFGEGSRLTVL.

This chain connects TRBV7-9 to TRBJ1-1, with D possibly matching TRBD1 (6 bases). Germline V gene data show CDR1 as SEHNR and CDR2 as FQNEAQ (reference sequence). The CDR3 covers 12 residues. The germline V and J ends were trimmed by 5 bases and 6 bases, with 10 bases remaining between them. The CDR3 loop is CASSGRGAEAFF. The CDR3 nucleotides are TGTGCCAGCAGCGGCAGGGGAGCTGAAGCTTTCTTT.

This chain uses TRBV6-5 with TRBJ1-2, with a weak D call TRBD1 (5 bases). The CDR3 loop spans 14 amino acids. Germline lookup yields CDR1 MNHEY and CDR2 SVGAGI. Between the trimmed V and J ends, which lost 2 bases and 8 bases, there was a span of 15 bases. CDR3 protein: CASSYGGSGEGYTF. The CDR3 DNA reads TGTGCCAGCAGTTACGGGGGGTCAGGAGAAGGCTACACCTTC.

The J gene is TRBJ2-7, the V gene TRBV6-5, with D possibly TRBD2 on 6 matching bases. Per germline, CDR1 MNHEY and CDR2 SVGAGI. V was clipped by 8 bases and J by 4 bases, with 21 bases between them. The CDR3 has 15 residues. CDR3 nucleotide sequence: TGTGCCAGCCAGCCCGGTGGGACCGGGGGTTACGAGCAGTACTTC. Its translation: CASQPGGTGGYEQYF.

There are a few counts of this clone. The CDR3, as DNA: TGTGCCAGCAGCTTGGGGACAGAAGCTTTCTTT. It encodes CASSLGTEAFF. The chain joins TRBV7-9 to TRBJ1-1, with a tentative D call TRBD1 (6 bases). The CDR3 is made up of 11 amino acids. Trimming removed 3 bases from V and 8 bases from J, with 7 bases in between. From germline, CDR1 is SEHNR and CDR2 FQNEAQ (reference sequence).

V usage is TRBV7-9 and J usage is TRBJ1-4; D ambiguous. The CDR3 sequence is 13 residues long. In germline, CDR1 is SEHNR, CDR2 FQNEAQ (reference sequence). The V and J ends lost 5 bases and 8 bases respectively, with 12 bases between them. As DNA, the CDR3 is TGTGCCAGCAGCAGCACAGCGGGAGAAAAACTGTTTTTT. Its translation is CASSSTAGEKLFF.

V is TRBV6-5 and J is TRBJ1-2; 7 nucleotides match TRBD1. This CDR3 is 14 amino acids long. Germline CDR1 is MNHEY and CDR2 is SVGAGI. With 5 bases clipped from V and 4 bases from J, the junction kept 7 bases outside the gene matches. Here the CDR3 reads CASSADRDAYGYTF. CDR3 DNA: TGTGCCAGCAGTGCCGACAGGGATGCCTATGGCTACACCTTC.

V usage is TRBV4-2 and J usage is TRBJ2-1; maybe TRBD2 (7 bases). There are 18 residues in the CDR3. Germline V gene sequence: CDR1 LGHNA, CDR2 YNFKEQ. The germline V and J ends were trimmed by 1 base and 4 bases, with 20 bases remaining between them. The CDR3 region is CASSQAGVAGVDYNEQFF. The DNA of the CDR3 is TGTGCCAGCAGCCAAGCAGGGGTGGCGGGAGTAGATTACAATGAGCAGTTCTTC.

V gene TRBV18 combines with J gene TRBJ1-5; a weak D match, TRBD1 (6 bases). Deletions cut 3 bases from V and 4 bases from J, with 7 bases between. From germline, CDR1 is KGHSH and CDR2 LQKENI. The CDR3 covers 13 residues. The CDR3 loop reads CASSPTGNQPQHF. The CDR3 coding sequence is TGTGCCAGCTCACCTACAGGGAATCAGCCCCAGCATTTT.